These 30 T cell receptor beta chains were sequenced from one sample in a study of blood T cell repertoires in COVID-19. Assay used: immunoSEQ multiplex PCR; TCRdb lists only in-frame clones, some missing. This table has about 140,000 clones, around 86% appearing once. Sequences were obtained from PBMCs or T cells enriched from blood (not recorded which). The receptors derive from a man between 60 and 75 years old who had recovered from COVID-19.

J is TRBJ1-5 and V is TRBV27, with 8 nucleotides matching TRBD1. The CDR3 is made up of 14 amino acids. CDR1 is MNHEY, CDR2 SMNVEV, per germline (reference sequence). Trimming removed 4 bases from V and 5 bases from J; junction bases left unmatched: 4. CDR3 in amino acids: CASSSDRGYQPQHF. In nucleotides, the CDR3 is TGTGCCAGCAGTTCCGACAGGGGATATCAGCCCCAGCATTTT.

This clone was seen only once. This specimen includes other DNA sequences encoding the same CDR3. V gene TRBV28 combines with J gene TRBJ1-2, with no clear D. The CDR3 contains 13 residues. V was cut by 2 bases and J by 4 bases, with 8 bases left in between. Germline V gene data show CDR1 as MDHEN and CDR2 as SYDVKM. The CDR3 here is CASSLTGFYGYTF. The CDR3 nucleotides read TGTGCCAGCAGTTTAACCGGTTTCTATGGCTACACCTTC.

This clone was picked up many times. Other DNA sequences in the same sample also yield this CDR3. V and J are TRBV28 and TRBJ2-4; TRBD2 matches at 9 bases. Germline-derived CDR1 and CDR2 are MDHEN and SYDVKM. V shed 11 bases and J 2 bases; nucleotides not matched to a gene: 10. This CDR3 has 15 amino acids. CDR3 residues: CARGARGGPKNIQYF. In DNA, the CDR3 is TGTGCCCGCGGAGCGCGGGGGGGGCCCAAAAACATTCAGTACTTC.

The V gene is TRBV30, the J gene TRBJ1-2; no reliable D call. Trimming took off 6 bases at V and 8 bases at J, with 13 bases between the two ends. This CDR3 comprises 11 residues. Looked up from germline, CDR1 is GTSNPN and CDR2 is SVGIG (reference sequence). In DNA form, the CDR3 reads TGTGCCTGTGATAGCCCTTCGGGCTACACCTTC. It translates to CACDSPSGYTF.

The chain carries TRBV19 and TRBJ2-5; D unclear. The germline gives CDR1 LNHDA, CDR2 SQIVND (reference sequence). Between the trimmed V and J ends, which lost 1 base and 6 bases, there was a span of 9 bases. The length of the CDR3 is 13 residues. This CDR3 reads CASSIAALQTQYF. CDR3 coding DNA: TGTGCCAGTAGTATAGCCGCGCTACAGACCCAGTACTTC.

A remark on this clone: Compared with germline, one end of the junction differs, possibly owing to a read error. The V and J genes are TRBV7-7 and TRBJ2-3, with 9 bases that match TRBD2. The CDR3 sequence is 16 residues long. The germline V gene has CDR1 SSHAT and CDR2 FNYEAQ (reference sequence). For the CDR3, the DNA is TGTGCTAGCAGCTTGTATCCTAGCGGGACGGCAGATACGCAGTATTTT. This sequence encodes CASSLYPSGTADTQYF.

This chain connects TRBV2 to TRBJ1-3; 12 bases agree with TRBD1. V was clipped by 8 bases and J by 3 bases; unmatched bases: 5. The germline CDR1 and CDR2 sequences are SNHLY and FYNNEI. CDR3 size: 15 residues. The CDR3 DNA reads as TGTGCCAGCGGGACAGGGGGCCTAGATGGAAACACCATATATTTT. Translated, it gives CASGTGGLDGNTIYF.

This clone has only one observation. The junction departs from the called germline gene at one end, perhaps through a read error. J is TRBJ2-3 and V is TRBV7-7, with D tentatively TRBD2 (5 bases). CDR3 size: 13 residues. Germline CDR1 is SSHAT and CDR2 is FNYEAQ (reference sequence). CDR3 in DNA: TGTGCTAGCAGCTTAGTCGCGGGAGATACGCAGTATTTT. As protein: CASSLVAGDTQYF.

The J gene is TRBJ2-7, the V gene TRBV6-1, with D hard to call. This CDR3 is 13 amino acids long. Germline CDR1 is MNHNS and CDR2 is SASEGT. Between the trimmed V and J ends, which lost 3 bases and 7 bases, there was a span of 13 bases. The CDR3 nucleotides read TGTGCCAGCAGTGAGCGCAATACGCGGGAGCAGTACTTC. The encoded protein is CASSERNTREQYF.

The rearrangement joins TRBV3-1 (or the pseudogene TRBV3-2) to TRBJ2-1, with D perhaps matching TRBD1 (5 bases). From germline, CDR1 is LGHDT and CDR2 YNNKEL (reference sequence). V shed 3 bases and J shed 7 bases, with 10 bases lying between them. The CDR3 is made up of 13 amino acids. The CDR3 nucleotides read TGTGCCAGCAGCCAGTTGGCAGGGAATGAGCAGTTCTTC. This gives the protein CASSQLAGNEQFF.

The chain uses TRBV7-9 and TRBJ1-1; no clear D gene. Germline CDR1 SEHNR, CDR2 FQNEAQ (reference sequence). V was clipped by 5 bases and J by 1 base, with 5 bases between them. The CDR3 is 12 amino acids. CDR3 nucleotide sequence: TGTGCCAGCAGCCCCTCGAACACTGAAGCTTTCTTT. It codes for CASSPSNTEAFF.

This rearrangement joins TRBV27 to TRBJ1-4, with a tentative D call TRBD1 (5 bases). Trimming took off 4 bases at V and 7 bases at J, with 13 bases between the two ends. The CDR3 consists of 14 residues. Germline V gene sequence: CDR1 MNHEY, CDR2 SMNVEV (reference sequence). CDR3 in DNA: TGTGCCAGCAGTTCCGCGGGGGAACGTGAAAAACTGTTTTTT. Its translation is CASSSAGEREKLFF.

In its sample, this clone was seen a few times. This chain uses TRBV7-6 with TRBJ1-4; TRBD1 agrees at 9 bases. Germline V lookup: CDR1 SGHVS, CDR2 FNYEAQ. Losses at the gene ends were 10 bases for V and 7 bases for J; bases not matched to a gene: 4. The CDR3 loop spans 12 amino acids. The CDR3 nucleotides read TGTGCCATACAGGGGGCGGGTGAAAAACTGTTTTTT. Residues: CAIQGAGEKLFF.

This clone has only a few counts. The CDR3 loop reads CASSFSGGAGGYTF. The CDR3 coding sequence is TGTGCCAGCAGCTTCTCCGGGGGGGCCGGCGGCTACACCTTC. The J gene is TRBJ1-2, the V gene TRBV7-2; D may be TRBD1 (6 bases). Trimming removed 3 bases from V and 8 bases from J, with 16 bases in between. Germline CDR1 is SGHTA and CDR2 is FQGNSA. CDR3 length equals 14 residues.

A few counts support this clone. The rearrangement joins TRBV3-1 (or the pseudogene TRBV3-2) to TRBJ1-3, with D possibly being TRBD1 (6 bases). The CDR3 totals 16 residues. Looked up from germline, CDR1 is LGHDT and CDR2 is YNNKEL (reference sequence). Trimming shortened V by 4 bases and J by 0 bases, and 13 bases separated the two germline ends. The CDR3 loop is CASSRGQTYSGNTIYF. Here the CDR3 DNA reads TGTGCCAGCAGCCGAGGACAGACCTACTCTGGAAACACCATATATTTT.

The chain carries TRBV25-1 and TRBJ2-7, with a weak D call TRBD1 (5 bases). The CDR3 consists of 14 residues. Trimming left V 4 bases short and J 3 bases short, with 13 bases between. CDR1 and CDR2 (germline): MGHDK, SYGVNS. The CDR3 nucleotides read TGTGCCAGCAGTGGCAGGGTGACCGACTACGAGCAGTACTTC. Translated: CASSGRVTDYEQYF.

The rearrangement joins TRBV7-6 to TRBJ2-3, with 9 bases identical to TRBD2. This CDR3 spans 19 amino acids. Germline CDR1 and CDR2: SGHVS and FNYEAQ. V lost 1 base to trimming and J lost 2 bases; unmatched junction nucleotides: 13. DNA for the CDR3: TGTGCCAGCAGCTTAGTGAAGAGGGTAGCGGGGGAAACCACAGATACGCAGTATTTT. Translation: CASSLVKRVAGETTDTQYF.

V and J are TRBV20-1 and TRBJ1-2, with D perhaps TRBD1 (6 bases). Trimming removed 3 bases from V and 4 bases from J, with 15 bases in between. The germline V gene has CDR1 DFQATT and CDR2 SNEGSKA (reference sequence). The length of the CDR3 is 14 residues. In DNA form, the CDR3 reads TGCAGTGCTAGTAGGCGGACAGACGGCTATGGCTACACCTTC. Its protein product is CSASRRTDGYGYTF.

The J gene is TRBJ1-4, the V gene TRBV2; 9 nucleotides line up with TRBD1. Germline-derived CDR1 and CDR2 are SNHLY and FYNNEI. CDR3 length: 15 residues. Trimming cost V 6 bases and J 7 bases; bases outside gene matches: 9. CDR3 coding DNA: TGTGCCAGCAGGGGGACAGGGTCGGAGCGTGAAAAACTGTTTTTT. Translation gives CASRGTGSEREKLFF.

In nucleotides, the CDR3 is TGTGCCATCAGTGAACGGTCGGACAGGGTGGACACTGAAGCTTTCTTT. Its protein is CAISERSDRVDTEAFF. V and J are TRBV10-3 and TRBJ1-1, with 8 bases identical to TRBD1. This CDR3 contains 16 residues. Germline V gives CDR1 ENHRY, CDR2 SYGVKD. Losses at the gene ends were 3 bases for V and 3 bases for J; bases not matched to a gene: 9.

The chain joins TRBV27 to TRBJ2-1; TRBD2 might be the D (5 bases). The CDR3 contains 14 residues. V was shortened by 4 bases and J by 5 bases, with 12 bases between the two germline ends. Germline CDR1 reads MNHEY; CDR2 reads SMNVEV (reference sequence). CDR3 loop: CASSSSYGNNEQFF. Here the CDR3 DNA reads TGTGCCAGCAGTTCGTCATACGGGAACAATGAGCAGTTCTTC.

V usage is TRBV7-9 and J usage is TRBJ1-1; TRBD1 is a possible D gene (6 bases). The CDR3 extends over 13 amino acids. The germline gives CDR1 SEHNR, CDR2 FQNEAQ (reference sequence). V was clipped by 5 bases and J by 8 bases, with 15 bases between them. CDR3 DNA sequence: TGTGCCAGCAGCCACGACCCGGGACAAGAAGCTTTCTTT. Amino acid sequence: CASSHDPGQEAFF.

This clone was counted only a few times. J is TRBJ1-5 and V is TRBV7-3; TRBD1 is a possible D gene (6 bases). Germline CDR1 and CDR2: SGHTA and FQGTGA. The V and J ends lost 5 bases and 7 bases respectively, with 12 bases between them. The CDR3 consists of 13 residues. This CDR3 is CASSPNRDQPQHF. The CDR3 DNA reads TGTGCCAGCAGCCCTAACAGGGACCAGCCCCAGCATTTT.

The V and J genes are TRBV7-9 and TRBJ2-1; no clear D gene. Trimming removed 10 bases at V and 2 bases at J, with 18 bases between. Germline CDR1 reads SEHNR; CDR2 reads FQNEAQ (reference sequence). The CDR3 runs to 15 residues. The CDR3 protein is CAIMAAAWAYNEQFF. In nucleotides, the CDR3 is TGTGCCATCATGGCCGCGGCGTGGGCCTACAATGAGCAGTTCTTC. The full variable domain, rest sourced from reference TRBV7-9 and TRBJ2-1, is DTGVSQNPRHKITKRGQNVTFRCDPISEHNRLYWYRQTLGQGPEFLTYFQNEAQLEKSRLLSDRFSAERPKGSFSTLEIQRTEQGDSAMYLCAIMAAAWAYNEQFFGPGTRLTVL.

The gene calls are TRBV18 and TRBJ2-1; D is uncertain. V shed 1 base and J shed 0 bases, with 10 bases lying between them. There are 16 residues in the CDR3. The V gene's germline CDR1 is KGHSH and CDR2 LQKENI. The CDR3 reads CASSPQNPSSYNEQFF. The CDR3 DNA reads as TGTGCCAGCTCACCACAAAACCCGAGCTCCTACAATGAGCAGTTCTTC.

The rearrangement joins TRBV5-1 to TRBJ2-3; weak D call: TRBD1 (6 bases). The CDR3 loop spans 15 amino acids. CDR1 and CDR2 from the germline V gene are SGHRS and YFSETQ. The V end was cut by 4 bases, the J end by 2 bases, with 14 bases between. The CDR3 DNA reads TGCGCCAGCAGCGCCGGACAGCCTATCACAGATACGCAGTATTTT. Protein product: CASSAGQPITDTQYF.

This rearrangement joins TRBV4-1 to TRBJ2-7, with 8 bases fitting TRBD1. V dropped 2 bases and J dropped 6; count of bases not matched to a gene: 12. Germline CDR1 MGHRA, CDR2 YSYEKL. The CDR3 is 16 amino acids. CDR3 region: CASSQRGTGGLGEQYF. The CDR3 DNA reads TGCGCCAGCAGCCAACGAGGCACAGGGGGTTTGGGCGAGCAGTACTTC.

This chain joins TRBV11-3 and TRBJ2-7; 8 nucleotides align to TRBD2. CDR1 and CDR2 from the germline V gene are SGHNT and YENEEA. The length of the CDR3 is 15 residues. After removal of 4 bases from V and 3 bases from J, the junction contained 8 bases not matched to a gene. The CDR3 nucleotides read TGTGCCAGCAGCTCCGGGACTAGTAGGTTCTACGAGCAGTACTTC. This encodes CASSSGTSRFYEQYF.

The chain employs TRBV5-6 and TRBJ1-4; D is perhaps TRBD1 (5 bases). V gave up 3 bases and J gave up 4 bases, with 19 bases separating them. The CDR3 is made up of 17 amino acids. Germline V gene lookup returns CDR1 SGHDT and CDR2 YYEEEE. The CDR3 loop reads CASSSLRDSHSNEKLFF. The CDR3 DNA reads TGTGCCAGCAGCTCACTCAGAGACAGTCACAGTAATGAAAAACTGTTTTTT. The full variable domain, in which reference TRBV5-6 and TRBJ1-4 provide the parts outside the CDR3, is DAGVTQSPTHLIKTRGQQVTLRCSPKSGHDTVSWYQQALGQGPQFIFQYYEEEERQRGNFPDRFSGHQFPNYSSELNVNALLLGDSALYLCASSSLRDSHSNEKLFFGSGTQLSVL.

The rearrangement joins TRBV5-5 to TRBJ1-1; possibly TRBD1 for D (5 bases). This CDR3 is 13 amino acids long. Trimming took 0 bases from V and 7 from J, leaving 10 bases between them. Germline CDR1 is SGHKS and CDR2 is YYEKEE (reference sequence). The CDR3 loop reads CASSLARGYEAFF. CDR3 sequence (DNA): TGTGCCAGCAGCTTGGCAAGGGGCTATGAAGCTTTCTTT.